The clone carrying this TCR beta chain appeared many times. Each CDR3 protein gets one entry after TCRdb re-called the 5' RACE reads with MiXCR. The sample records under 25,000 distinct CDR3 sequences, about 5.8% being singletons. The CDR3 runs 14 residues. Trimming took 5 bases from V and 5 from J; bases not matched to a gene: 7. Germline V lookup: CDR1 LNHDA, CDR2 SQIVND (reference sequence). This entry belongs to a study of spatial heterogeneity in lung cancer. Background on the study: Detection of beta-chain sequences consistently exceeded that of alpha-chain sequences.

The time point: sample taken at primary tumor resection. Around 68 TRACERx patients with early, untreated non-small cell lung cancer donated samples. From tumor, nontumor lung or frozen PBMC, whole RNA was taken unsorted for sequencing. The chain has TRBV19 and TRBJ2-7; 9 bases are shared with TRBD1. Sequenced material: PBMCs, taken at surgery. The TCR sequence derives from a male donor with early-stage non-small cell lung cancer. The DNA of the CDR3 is TGTGCCAGTAGTGGACAGGGGCGCGGGGACGAGCAGTACTTC. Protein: CASSGQGRGDEQYF.